This entry is about one T cell receptor beta chain. No antigen is known for it. The data are from a study of PD-1 blockade in classical Hodgkin lymphoma. The study, taken as a whole, reports: TCR diversity rose significantly by C4D1 in CD4+ but not CD8+ cells. Individuals who commenced nivolumab within less than 1 year of ASCT were excluded. Reports indicated that newly diagnosed patients had lower baseline TCR diversity than healthy donors did. Complete responders' diversity at baseline resembled that of newly diagnosed patients.

Brentuximab vedotin exposure varied, and every patient relapsed after autologous stem cell transplantation. Per germline, CDR1 SGHRS and CDR2 YFSETQ. Trimming took off 4 bases at V and 1 base at J, with 14 bases between the two ends. The length of the CDR3 is 15 residues. Profiling relied on immunoSEQ multiplex PCR, and the TCRdb table lists in-frame clones only, not all of them. Altogether around 11,000 clones are present, approximately 75% being singletons, with the ten largest covering around 9.3%. The sequence came from a human donor with classical Hodgkin lymphoma. The sample here was peripheral blood mononuclear cells (PBMCs), taken at baseline. The chain combines TRBV5-1 with TRBJ1-1; D ambiguous. CDR3: CASSLLNPGNTEAFF. CDR3 sequence (DNA): TGCGCCAGCAGCCTCCTTAACCCGGGGAACACTGAAGCTTTCTTT.